This paragraph reports one TCR beta chain. These data are taken from a study of OX40 agonist ivuxolimab in advanced cancers. The germline CDR1 and CDR2 sequences are SGHNT and YENEEA. Trimming removed 5 bases from V and 4 bases from J; junction bases left unmatched: 13. There are 16 residues in the CDR3. The protocol was immunoSEQ multiplex PCR, while the TCRdb copy is restricted to in-frame clones and leaves out a portion. Counted here are roughly 49,000 clones, around 85% occurring once; the ten biggest clones make up about 54%. This specimen consisted of CD4+ or CD8+ T cells sorted from blood, obtained in a trial of the OX40 agonist ivuxolimab. This chain uses TRBV11-3 with TRBJ1-2; 7 positions agree with TRBD1. The receptor was derived from an adult with an advanced solid tumor such as melanoma, head and neck, liver or kidney cancer. CDR3 loop: CASSPRWTGAFYGYTF. DNA for the CDR3: TGTGCCAGCAGCCCCAGATGGACAGGAGCCTTCTATGGCTACACCTTC.